This T cell receptor beta chain was sequenced for a study of neurological immune-mediated disorders. Study observations and caveats: Private repertoires in all groups were suggested by the absence of shared CDR3 amino acid sequences among expanded clones across subjects.

This clonotype was counted ten times or more. Its target is not known. V was pared by 0 bases and J by 3 bases, with 4 bases between. Per germline, CDR1 LGHDT and CDR2 YNNKEL (reference sequence). CDR3 length: 13 residues. Volunteers from a blood bank in Maryland, USA, made up the healthy controls. Each CDR3 protein is one row after TCRdb ran MiXCR on the 5' RACE reads. The table includes tens of thousands of distinct CDR3 sequences, 10% to 12% detected once. Specimen: PBMCs. This chain uses TRBV3-1 with TRBJ2-3; D unclear. This TCR was sampled from a man aged 55 to 70 in good health. CDR3 amino acids: CASSQEPTDTQYF. For the CDR3, the DNA is TGTGCCAGCAGCCAAGAACCTACAGATACGCAGTATTTT.